A single sample is the source of the 20 T cell receptor beta chains below, sequenced in a study of blood T cell repertoires in COVID-19. The data were produced by immunoSEQ multiplex PCR, yet TCRdb's version contains in-frame clones alone and is incomplete. The repertoire holds about 260,000 clones, with approximately 91% as singletons. Sequenced: peripheral blood. The source is a person between 18 and 30 years old with COVID-19, enrolled during active disease.

The gene calls are TRBV27 and TRBJ1-1; no clear D. V shed 6 bases and J shed 7 bases, with 15 bases lying between them. Per germline, CDR1 MNHEY and CDR2 SMNVEV (reference sequence). The CDR3 spans 13 residues. The CDR3 bases are TGTGCCAGCAGCCCTAGGCACGGGAGTGAAGCTTTCTTT. This encodes CASSPRHGSEAFF.

This clone was detected only once. The V call is TRBV7-9, the J call TRBJ2-7, with D possibly matching TRBD1 (6 bases). CDR3 size: 14 residues. Per the germline V gene, CDR1 is SEHNR and CDR2 is FQNEAQ (reference sequence). V was cut by 4 bases and J by 2 bases, with 12 bases left in between. The CDR3 region is CASSSDRTAYEQYF. The CDR3 DNA follows: TGTGCCAGCAGCTCAGACAGGACTGCCTACGAGCAGTACTTC.

CDR3 protein: CASSLSGSFSYEQYF. Here the CDR3 DNA reads TGCGCCAGCAGCTTAAGCGGGAGCTTCTCCTACGAGCAGTACTTC. The chain employs TRBV5-1 and TRBJ2-7; the match to TRBD2 covers 8 bases. Germline CDR1 and CDR2: SGHRS and YFSETQ. V lost 2 bases to trimming and J lost 0 bases; unmatched junction nucleotides: 4. The CDR3 spans 15 residues.

The chain combines TRBV5-4 with TRBJ2-7; 9 positions match TRBD1. The CDR3 has 14 residues. V lost 4 bases to trimming and J lost 3 bases; unmatched junction nucleotides: 5. Germline V gene lookup returns CDR1 SGHNT and CDR2 YYREEE (reference sequence). This CDR3 reads CASSGQGKVYEQYF. DNA of the CDR3: TGTGCCAGCAGCGGACAGGGGAAGGTCTACGAGCAGTACTTC. The whole variable domain, filled in from reference TRBV5-4 and TRBJ2-7, reads ETGVTQSPTHLIKTRGQQVTLRCSSQSGHNTVSWYQQALGQGPQFIFQYYREEENGRGNFPPRFSGLQFPNYSSELNVNALELDDSALYLCASSGQGKVYEQYFGPGTRLTVT.

A remark on this clone: This same CDR3 is encoded by further DNA sequences in the sample. This chain links TRBV11-2 with TRBJ2-3, with 12 bases aligning to TRBD2. The CDR3 consists of 15 residues. The germline gives CDR1 SGHAT, CDR2 FQNNGV. J lost 3 bases, V lost 5 bases, and 3 bases had no gene match. DNA of the CDR3: TGTGCCAGCAGCCTACTAGCGGGAGGTACAGATACGCAGTATTTT. Amino acid sequence: CASSLLAGGTDTQYF.

This chain connects TRBV6-1 to TRBJ1-4; TRBD1 matches at 8 bases. Germline trimming cut 4 bases from V and 7 bases from J; bases unmatched to any gene: 14. CDR3 length: 17 amino acids. Germline V gives CDR1 MNHNS, CDR2 SASEGT. DNA of the CDR3: TGTGCCAGCAGTGGGCCGGGACAGGCTTTGCCCAGTGAAAAACTGTTTTTT. Translated: CASSGPGQALPSEKLFF.

The chain carries TRBV15 and TRBJ2-5; D is perhaps TRBD1 (5 bases). There are 15 residues in the CDR3. V was pared by 1 base and J by 1 base, with 10 bases between. CDR1 and CDR2 from the germline V gene are LNHNV and YYDKDF (reference sequence). CDR3 in DNA: TGTGCCACCAGCAGAGTAACAGGAATCCAAGAGACCCAGTACTTC. Translation: CATSRVTGIQETQYF. Full variable domain (outside the CDR3, taken from reference TRBV15 and TRBJ2-5): DAMVIQNPRYQVTQFGKPVTLSCSQTLNHNVMYWYQQKSSQAPKLLFHYYDKDFNNEADTPDNFQSRRPNTSFCFLDIRSPGLGDTAMYLCATSRVTGIQETQYFGPGTRLLVL.

This chain joins TRBV6-5 and TRBJ1-2; 7 nucleotides agree with TRBD1. Germline trimming cut 6 bases from V and 4 bases from J; bases unmatched to any gene: 5. There are 13 residues in the CDR3. Germline V gene data show CDR1 as MNHEY and CDR2 as SVGAGI. The CDR3 region is CASSSDRVYGYTF. CDR3 bases: TGTGCCAGCAGCTCCGACAGGGTCTATGGCTACACCTTC.

The chain employs TRBV28 and TRBJ1-2, with D perhaps TRBD1 (6 bases). In germline, CDR1 is MDHEN, CDR2 SYDVKM. This CDR3 has 12 amino acids. V lost 5 bases, J lost 6 bases, and 10 bases lay in between. The CDR3 nucleotides read TGTGCCAGCAGTACAGGGCGAGATGGCTACACCTTC. Translated, it gives CASSTGRDGYTF.

This chain's CDR3 is CASSPEFSGNTIYF. The CDR3 DNA reads TGTGCCAGCAGTCCCGAGTTCTCTGGAAACACCATATATTTT. This chain joins TRBV28 and TRBJ1-3; D gene unclear. The CDR3 spans 14 residues. V was trimmed by 5 bases and J by 0 bases, leaving 8 bases between them. CDR1 and CDR2 (germline): MDHEN, SYDVKM.

The gene calls are TRBV21-1 and TRBJ2-7; the table's D call TRBD2 went unverified against the DNA. TRBV21-1 is flagged as a pseudogene. The CDR3 is 14 amino acids. Written as DNA, the CDR3 is TGTGCCAGCGCTGGGGCTAGCGGGAAGGTCGAGCAGTACTTC. Its protein is CASAGASGKVEQYF.

The chain uses TRBV19 and TRBJ2-2; D may be TRBD1 (6 bases). Per germline, CDR1 LNHDA and CDR2 SQIVND (reference sequence). V lost 3 bases to trimming and J lost 4 bases, with 12 bases between them. The CDR3 contains 15 residues. The CDR3 loop reads CASSIVTGLTGELFF. CDR3 nucleotides: TGTGCCAGTAGTATTGTGACAGGACTCACCGGGGAGCTGTTTTTT.

The J gene is TRBJ1-1, the V gene TRBV7-3; 9 nucleotides align to TRBD1. J lost 7 bases, V lost 5 bases, and 5 bases had no gene match. This CDR3 has 13 amino acids. Germline CDR1 SGHTA, CDR2 FQGTGA. The DNA for the CDR3 is TGTGCCAGCAGCAGAGGGACAGGGAGTGAAGCTTTCTTT. It translates to CASSRGTGSEAFF.

The chain has TRBV14 and TRBJ1-1, with a weak D call TRBD1 (6 bases). Looked up from germline, CDR1 is SGHDN and CDR2 is FVKESK. Trimming pared 0 bases from V and 1 base from J, leaving 9 bases between. CDR3 length equals 15 residues. The CDR3 DNA follows: TGTGCCAGCAGCCAAGACTTGGGGGCGAACACTGAAGCTTTCTTT. Its translation: CASSQDLGANTEAFF.

The chain combines TRBV28 with TRBJ2-7; 7 nucleotides agree with TRBD2. With 4 bases clipped from V and 7 bases from J, the junction kept 10 bases outside the gene matches. Germline V gene data show CDR1 as MDHEN and CDR2 as SYDVKM. The length of the CDR3 is 14 residues. CDR3 sequence: CASSSAGPPYEQYF. CDR3 nucleotide sequence: TGTGCCAGCAGTTCAGCGGGACCCCCGTATGAGCAGTACTTC.

V and J are TRBV2 and TRBJ1-2, with D unresolved. The V end lost 5 bases, the J end lost 2 bases, and 9 bases lay between the germline ends. Germline assignment: CDR1 SNHLY and CDR2 FYNNEI. The CDR3 is 13 residues long. Here the CDR3 reads CASSLSRNYGYTF. The CDR3 coding sequence is TGTGCCAGCAGTTTATCCAGGAACTATGGCTACACCTTC. The full variable domain, with the rest looked up from reference TRBV2 and TRBJ1-2, is EPEVTQTPSHQVTQMGQEVILRCVPISNHLYFYWYRQILGQKVEFLVSFYNNEISEKSEIFDDQFSVERPDGSNFTLKIRSTKLEDSAMYFCASSLSRNYGYTFGSGTRLTVV.

The gene calls are TRBV10-3 and TRBJ1-4, with a weak D call TRBD1 (5 bases). The CDR3 spans 16 residues. V was clipped by 3 bases and J by 2 bases, with 13 bases between them. Germline loops: CDR1 ENHRY, CDR2 SYGVKD. The CDR3 DNA follows: TGTGCCATCAGTGACCCCAGGGTATCGACTAATGAAAAACTGTTTTTT. Amino acids: CAISDPRVSTNEKLFF.

This clone was found once. This chain uses TRBV5-4 with TRBJ2-7, with 11 bases lining up with TRBD2. This CDR3 is 15 amino acids long. Trimming removed 6 bases from V and 3 bases from J; junction bases left unmatched: 8. The germline V gene encodes CDR1 SGHNT and CDR2 YYREEE (reference sequence). The DNA for the CDR3 is TGTGCCAGCACCGGGACCGGGACTAGCGGCTACGAGCAGTACTTC. Its protein product is CASTGTGTSGYEQYF.

This clone was seen just once. The chain uses TRBV7-2 and TRBJ1-6; 10 bases are shared with TRBD1. This CDR3 region has 13 residues. Germline CDR1 reads SGHTA; CDR2 reads FQGNSA. CDR3 sequence reads: CASVDRGGSPLHF. As DNA, the CDR3 is TGTGCATCGGTGGACAGGGGGGGATCACCCCTCCACTTT. The full variable domain, its missing parts supplied by reference TRBV7-2 and TRBJ1-6, is GAGVSQSPSNKVTEKGKDVELRCDPISGHTALYWYRQSLGQGLEFLIYFQGNSAPDKSGLPSDRFSAERTGGSVSTLTIQRTQQEDSAVYLCASVDRGGSPLHFGNGTRLTVT.

The chain has TRBV14 and TRBJ2-7, with TRBD1 matching over 9 bases. V lost 4 bases, J lost 3 bases, and 4 bases stayed unmatched. This CDR3 comprises 14 residues. From germline, CDR1 is SGHDN and CDR2 FVKESK. CDR3: CASSRGTGNYEQYF. The CDR3 DNA sequence: TGTGCCAGCAGCCGAGGGACAGGGAACTACGAGCAGTACTTC.